Listed below are T cell receptor beta chains from one sample, sequenced in a study of T cells in localized non-small cell lung cancer. TCRdb's table, derived via immunoSEQ multiplex PCR, lists solely in-frame clones and lacks some. The repertoire has tens of thousands of clones, roughly 90% of them found once; the top ten carry 4.2%. The source material was peripheral blood, sampled before any cancer treatment. These receptors originate from a woman aged 35 to 70 with stage I lung adenocarcinoma. Both conserved end residues are part of each CDR3. D genes are given only for firm matches. The size of a clone is reported for some rows only, either as once, few or many, or as a class for expanded clones.

-	TRBJ1-1	once	TRBV18	TGTGCCAGCTCACCTCGGGACACCTTGAACACTGAAGCTTTCTTT	CASSPRDTLNTEAFF
-	TRBJ1-1	-	TRBV2	TGTGCCAGCAGTGTGGTCACTGAAGCTTTCTTT	CASSVVTEAFF
-	TRBJ1-5	-	TRBV6-6	TGTGCCAGCAGTTACTTCGAGGGGATGAGCAATCAGCCCCAGCATTTT	CASSYFEGMSNQPQHF
-	TRBJ1-2	-	TRBV5-4	TGTGCCAGCAGCTTGGACGTGAGCGGCTACACCTTC	CASSLDVSGYTF
-	TRBJ2-7	-	TRBV5-8	TGTGCCAGCAGCTTGGGAGTGGGGGACGGCTACGAGCAGTACTTC	CASSLGVGDGYEQYF
TRBD2	TRBJ2-1	-	TRBV5-8	TGTGCCAGCAGCTACGGGACTAGCGTACATGAGCAGTTCTTC	CASSYGTSVHEQFF
-	TRBJ2-4	-	TRBV29-1	TGCAGCGTTGGGGATGCGGCCAAAAACATTCAGTACTTC	CSVGDAAKNIQYF
-	TRBJ2-7	-	TRBV6-1	TGTGCCAGCAGCTTTTCCTACGAGCAGTACTTC	CASSFSYEQYF
-	TRBJ1-4	-	TRBV14	TGTGCCAGCAGCCAAGTGAAGGCAACTAATGAAAAACTGTTTTTT	CASSQVKATNEKLFF
TRBD1	TRBJ1-1	-	TRBV7-3	TGTGCCAGCAGCTTAACGTCAGGGGGCACTGAAGCTTTCTTT	CASSLTSGGTEAFF
-	TRBJ2-1	-	TRBV18	TGTGCCAGCTCACCACCTCTGGGGCAATACAATGAGCAGTTCTTC	CASSPPLGQYNEQFF
-	TRBJ2-1	-	TRBV4-3	TGCGCCAGCAGCCACCTACTTGGGAGGGAGCAGTTCTTC	CASSHLLGREQFF
TRBD1	TRBJ1-6	-	TRBV27	TGTGCCAGCAGTTTCTCCCCTCCTTCCGGGACAGTAGTCTATAATTCACCCCTCCACTTT	CASSFSPPSGTVVYNSPLHF
-	TRBJ2-2	-	TRBV2	TGTGCCAGCACCGTAGGGGGGGCAAACCCCCGTTTT	CASTVGGANPRF
-	TRBJ1-2	-	TRBV4-3	TGCGCCAGCAGCCATACTCCAGGGGAGGACTATGGCTACACCTTC	CASSHTPGEDYGYTF
-	TRBJ2-6	-	TRBV5-5	TGTGCCAGCACCTTAGCCCCCCGCCCGGCTGGGGCCAACGTCCTGACTTTC	CASTLAPRPAGANVLTF